This T cell receptor beta chain was captured by sequencing in a study of OX40 agonist ivuxolimab in advanced cancers. TCRdb's copy holds only in-frame clones and misses some; the assay was immunoSEQ multiplex PCR. The table lists 85,000 to 95,000 clones, 89% of them singletons, with approximately 0.35% in the top ten. The CDR3 contains 15 residues. J lost 4 bases, V lost 2 bases, and 3 bases had no gene match. Germline assignment: CDR1 MDHEN and CDR2 SYDVKM. This clone came up a few times. Blood sampling took place at baseline, cycle 4 day 1, and cycle 7 day 1. The sequence was collected from an adult with an advanced solid tumor such as melanoma, head and neck, liver or kidney cancer. This rearrangement joins TRBV28 to TRBJ2-2, with 8 positions matching TRBD2. This specimen was CD4+ or CD8+ T cells sorted from blood, taken in a trial of the OX40 agonist ivuxolimab. The CDR3 DNA reads as TGTGCCAGCAGTTTAACTAGCGGAACCACCGGGGAGCTGTTTTTT. Translation: CASSLTSGTTGELFF.